The source of this TCR beta chain is a study of OX40 agonist ivuxolimab in advanced cancers. Broader study findings: Partial responders receiving 0.1-3.0 mg/kg showed among the lowest clonal expansion. Expanded clones belonging to CD8+ T cells outnumbered, on average, those of CD4+.

This clone was detected only once. What it binds is not known. Using immunoSEQ multiplex PCR, the repertoire was profiled, and TCRdb retains in-frame clones only, with some absent. The table has tens of thousands of clones, around 90% seen once. This sequence originates from an adult with an advanced solid tumor such as melanoma, head and neck, liver or kidney cancer. Material: CD4+ or CD8+ T cells sorted from blood, obtained in a trial of the OX40 agonist ivuxolimab.

Here the CDR3 reads CASSQDRGLGAKNIQYF. The CDR3, as DNA: TGCGCCAGCAGCCAAGATCGAGGACTAGGAGCCAAAAACATTCAGTACTTC. The chain recombines TRBV4-3 with TRBJ2-4; 7 bases line up with TRBD2. Losses at the gene ends were 0 bases for V and 0 bases for J; bases not matched to a gene: 5. Looked up from germline, CDR1 is LGHNA and CDR2 is YSLEER. CDR3 length: 17 residues.